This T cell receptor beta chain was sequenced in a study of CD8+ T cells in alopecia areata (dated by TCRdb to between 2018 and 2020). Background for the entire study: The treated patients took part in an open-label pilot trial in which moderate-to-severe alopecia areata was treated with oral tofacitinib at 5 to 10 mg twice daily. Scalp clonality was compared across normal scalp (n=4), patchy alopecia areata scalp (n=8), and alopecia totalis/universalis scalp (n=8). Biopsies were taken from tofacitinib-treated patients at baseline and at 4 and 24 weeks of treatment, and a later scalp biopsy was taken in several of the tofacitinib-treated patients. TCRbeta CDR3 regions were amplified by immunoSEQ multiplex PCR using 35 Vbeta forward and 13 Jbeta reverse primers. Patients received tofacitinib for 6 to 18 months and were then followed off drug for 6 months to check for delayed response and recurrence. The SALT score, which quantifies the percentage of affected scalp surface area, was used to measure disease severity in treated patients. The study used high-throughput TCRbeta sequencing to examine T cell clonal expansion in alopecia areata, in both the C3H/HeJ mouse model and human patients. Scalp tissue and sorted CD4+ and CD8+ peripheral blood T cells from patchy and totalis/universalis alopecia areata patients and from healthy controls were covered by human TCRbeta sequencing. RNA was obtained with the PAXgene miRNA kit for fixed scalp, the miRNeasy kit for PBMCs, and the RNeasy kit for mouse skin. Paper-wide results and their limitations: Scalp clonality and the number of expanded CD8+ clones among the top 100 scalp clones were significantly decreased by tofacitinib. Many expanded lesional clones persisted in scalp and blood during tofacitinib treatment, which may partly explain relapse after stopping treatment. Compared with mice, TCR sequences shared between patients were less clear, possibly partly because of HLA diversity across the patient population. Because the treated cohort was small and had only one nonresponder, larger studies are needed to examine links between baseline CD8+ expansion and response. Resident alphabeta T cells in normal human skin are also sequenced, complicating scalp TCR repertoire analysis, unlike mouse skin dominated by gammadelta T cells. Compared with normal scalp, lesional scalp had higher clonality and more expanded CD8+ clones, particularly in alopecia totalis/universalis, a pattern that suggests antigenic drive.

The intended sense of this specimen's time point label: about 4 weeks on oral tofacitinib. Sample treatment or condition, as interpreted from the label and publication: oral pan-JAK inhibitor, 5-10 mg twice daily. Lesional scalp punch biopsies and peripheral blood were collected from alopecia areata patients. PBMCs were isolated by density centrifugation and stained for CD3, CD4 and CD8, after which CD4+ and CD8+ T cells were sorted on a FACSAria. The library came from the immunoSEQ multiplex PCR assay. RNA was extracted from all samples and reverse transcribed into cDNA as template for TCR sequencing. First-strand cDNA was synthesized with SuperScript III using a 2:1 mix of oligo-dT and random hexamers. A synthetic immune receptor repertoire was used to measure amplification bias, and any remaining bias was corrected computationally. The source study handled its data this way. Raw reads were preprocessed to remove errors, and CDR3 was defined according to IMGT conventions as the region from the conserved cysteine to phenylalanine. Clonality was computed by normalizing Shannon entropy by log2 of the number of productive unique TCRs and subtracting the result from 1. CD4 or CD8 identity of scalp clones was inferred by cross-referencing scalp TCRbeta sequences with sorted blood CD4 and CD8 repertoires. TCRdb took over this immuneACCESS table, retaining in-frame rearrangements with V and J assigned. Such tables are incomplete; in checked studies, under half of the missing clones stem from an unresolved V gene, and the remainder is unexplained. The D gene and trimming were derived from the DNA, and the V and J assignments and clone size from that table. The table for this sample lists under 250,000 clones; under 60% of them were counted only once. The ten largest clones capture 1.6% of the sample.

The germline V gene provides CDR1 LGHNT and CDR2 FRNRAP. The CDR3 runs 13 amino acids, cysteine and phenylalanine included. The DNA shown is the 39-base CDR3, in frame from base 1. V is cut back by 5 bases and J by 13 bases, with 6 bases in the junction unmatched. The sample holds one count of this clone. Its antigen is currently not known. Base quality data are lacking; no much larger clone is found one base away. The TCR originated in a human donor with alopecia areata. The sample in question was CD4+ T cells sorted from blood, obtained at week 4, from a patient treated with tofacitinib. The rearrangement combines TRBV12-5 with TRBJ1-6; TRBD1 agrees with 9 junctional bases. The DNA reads TGTGCTAGTGGTCAGCCCGACAGGGGGCCCCTCCACTTT. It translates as CASGQPDRGPLHF.